These 4 T cell receptor beta chains originate from one sample sequenced in a study of long-term antiretroviral therapy in people with HIV. At the survey level, the v3.0 immunoSEQ assay was run. Some clones are missing from TCRdb's copy, which holds only in-frame ones; the method was immunoSEQ multiplex PCR. The sample has 25,000 to 30,000 clones; 82% are singletons. The sequencing here drew on unsorted PBMCs, taken 2.9 years after starting antiretroviral therapy. Source of these receptors: a man in his forties or fifties with HIV.

The chain joins TRBV5-6 to TRBJ2-7; D gene ambiguous. With 0 bases removed from V and 0 bases from J, the gap between germline ends came to 7 bases. The CDR3 spans 14 residues. The V gene's germline CDR1 is SGHDT and CDR2 YYEEEE. The CDR3 DNA is TGTGCCAGCAGCTTGGAGGGTGACTCCTACGAGCAGTACTTC. It codes for CASSLEGDSYEQYF.

This chain links TRBV30 with TRBJ2-5; 7 nucleotides line up with TRBD2. Germline V gene sequence: CDR1 GTSNPN, CDR2 SVGIG (reference sequence). The CDR3 consists of 14 residues. Losses at the gene ends were 3 bases for V and 5 bases for J; bases not matched to a gene: 9. The CDR3 DNA reads as TGTGCCTGGAGGAGGACCGGGGGGTTGGAGACCCAGTACTTC. Its protein is CAWRRTGGLETQYF.

V and J are TRBV5-6 and TRBJ2-7; 8 positions match TRBD1. V gave up 5 bases and J gave up 3 bases; unmatched junction bases: 7. CDR3 size: 14 residues. CDR1 and CDR2 from the germline V gene are SGHDT and YYEEEE. CDR3 protein: CASSYMDRDYEQYF. The CDR3 DNA sequence: TGTGCCAGCAGTTATATGGACAGGGACTACGAGCAGTACTTC.

This chain connects TRBV6-1 to TRBJ2-1, with D perhaps being TRBD1 or TRBD2 (6 bases each). CDR1 and CDR2 from the germline V gene are MNHNS and SASEGT. Trimming took 8 bases from V and 5 from J, leaving 13 bases between them. The CDR3 contains 13 residues. This chain's CDR3 is CASGRQGNNEQFF. CDR3 nucleotides: TGTGCCAGCGGGAGGCAGGGGAACAATGAGCAGTTCTTC.